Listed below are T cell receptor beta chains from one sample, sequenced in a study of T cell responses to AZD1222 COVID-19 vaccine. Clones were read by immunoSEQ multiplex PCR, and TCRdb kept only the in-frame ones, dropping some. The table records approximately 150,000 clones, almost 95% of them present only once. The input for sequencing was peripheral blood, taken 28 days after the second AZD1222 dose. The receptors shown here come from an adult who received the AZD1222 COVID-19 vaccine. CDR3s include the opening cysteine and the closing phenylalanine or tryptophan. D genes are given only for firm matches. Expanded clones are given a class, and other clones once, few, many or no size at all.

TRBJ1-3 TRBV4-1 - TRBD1 TGCGCCAGCAGCCAAGGACAGGGATCTGGAAACACCATATATTTT CASSQGQGSGNTIYF
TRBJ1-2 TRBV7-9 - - TGTGCCAGCAGCTTAGCGCTCCCGAGGGAGGATAACTATGGCTACACCTTC CASSLALPREDNYGYTF
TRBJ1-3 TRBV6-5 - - TGTGCCAGCAGCCTAAGGGGGGGATTAGAAAACACCATATATTTT CASSLRGGLENTIYF
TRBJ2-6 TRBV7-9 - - TGTGCCAGCAGCCGCCCCTCTGGGGCCAACGTCCTGACTTTC CASSRPSGANVLTF
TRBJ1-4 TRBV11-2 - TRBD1 TGTGCCAGCAGCTCACCCCCGGGACAGGGGGCCCGGGGGCGAAAACTGTTTTTT CASSSPPGQGARGRKLFF
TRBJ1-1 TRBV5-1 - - TGCGCCAGCAGCTTGGACGGAGGACCGACTGAAGCTTTCTTT CASSLDGGPTEAFF
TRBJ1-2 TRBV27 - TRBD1 TGTGCCAGCAGTTCCGGGACAGGGGGTTATGTCTATGGCTACACCTTC CASSSGTGGYVYGYTF
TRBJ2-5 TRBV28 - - TGTGCCAGCAGACGTTGGGACTCCTACAAGGGTGGTCTTGAGACCCAGTACTTC CASRRWDSYKGGLETQYF
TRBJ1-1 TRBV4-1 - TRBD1 TGCGCCAGCAGCCAAGAGGGGACAGTAAGGAACACTGAAGCTTTCTTT CASSQEGTVRNTEAFF
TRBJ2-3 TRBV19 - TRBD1 TGTGCCAGTAGTATTAGGGGACAGGGTAGCACAGATACGCAGTATTTT CASSIRGQGSTDTQYF
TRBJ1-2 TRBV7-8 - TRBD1 TGTGCCAGCAGTTCCGGACAGGCCCAGAACTATGGCTACACCTTC CASSSGQAQNYGYTF
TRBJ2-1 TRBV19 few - TGTGCCAGTAGTCAACAGGGTCCAACCTACAATGAGCAGTTCTTC CASSQQGPTYNEQFF
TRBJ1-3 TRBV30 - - TGTGCCTGGCACCCGAGGCTTTCTAGCTCTGGAAACACCATATATTTT CAWHPRLSSSGNTIYF
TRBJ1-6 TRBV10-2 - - TGCGCCAGCAGTTTTTCCGGGACATTGGATGGGTCACCCCTCCACTTT CASSFSGTLDGSPLHF
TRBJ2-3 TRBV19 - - TGTGCCAGTAGTATCACCGGCACAGATACGCAGTATTTT CASSITGTDTQYF